These 14 T cell receptor beta chains were all obtained from the same sample, sequenced in a study of T cells in Graves' hyperthyroidism and ophthalmopathy. What was amplified from RNA transcripts were TCR beta CDR3 regions. When the TCR CDR3 underwent first-round RT-PCR, the HTBI primer set was used. TCRdb processed the multiplex PCR reads anew with MiXCR; each CDR3 protein has one entry. Of around 300,000 distinct CDR3 sequences listed, 13% to 15% are singletons. What was sequenced was blood. The receptors were gathered from a woman aged 45-60 years with Graves' hyperthyroidism that later progressed to Graves' ophthalmopathy.

This clonotype has at least ten counts. This rearrangement joins TRBV28 to TRBJ2-2; possible D gene TRBD2, 6 bases. The germline V and J ends were trimmed by 7 bases and 4 bases, with 13 bases remaining between them. Germline V gene sequence: CDR1 MDHEN, CDR2 SYDVKM. CDR3 length: 14 residues. CDR3 protein: CASTRMGGTGELFF. CDR3 nucleotides: TGTGCCAGCACTCGAATGGGGGGCACCGGGGAGCTGTTTTTT.

This clonotype appeared a few times. The rearrangement uses TRBV20-1 and TRBJ2-7, with 13 bases fitting TRBD2. The V and J ends lost 3 bases and 5 bases, in that order; junction bases with no gene match: 10. Germline CDR1 reads DFQATT; CDR2 reads SNEGSKA (reference sequence). There are 16 residues in the CDR3. CDR3 sequence reads: CSASAPLAGGPNEQYF. Here the CDR3 DNA reads TGCAGTGCTAGTGCCCCACTAGCGGGAGGGCCAAACGAGCAGTACTTC.

The chain carries TRBV5-1 and TRBJ1-6, with D hard to call. Germline V gene data show CDR1 as SGHRS and CDR2 as YFSETQ. There are 14 residues in the CDR3. V was clipped by 5 bases and J by 7 bases, with 13 bases between them. The CDR3 DNA sequence: TGCGCCAGCAGTATACTGACGGACAATTCACCCCTCCACTTT. The encoded protein is CASSILTDNSPLHF.

This clonotype was counted many times. The rearrangement uses TRBV5-1 and TRBJ1-6; the match to TRBD1 covers 9 bases. V trimming: 4 bases; J trimming: 10 bases; junction bases outside the gene matches: 9. The CDR3 covers 15 residues. CDR1 and CDR2 (germline): SGHRS, YFSETQ. The CDR3, as DNA: TGCGCCAGCAGCGGACGCACAGGGGGCGAATCACCCCTCCACTTT. This codes for CASSGRTGGESPLHF.

This clonotype was seen only a few times. The V call is TRBV27, the J call TRBJ1-5, with D hard to call. Germline V gene sequence: CDR1 MNHEY, CDR2 SMNVEV (reference sequence). The CDR3 consists of 14 residues. The germline V and J ends were trimmed by 5 bases and 5 bases, with 13 bases remaining between them. CDR3 nucleotides: TGTGCCAGCAGTCGCCTTGAGAGGGATCAGCCCCAGCATTTT. Translated, it gives CASSRLERDQPQHF.

This clonotype was recorded at least ten times. The genes are TRBV12-3 or TRBV12-4 and TRBJ2-7, with 8 bases matching TRBD1. Trimming took 8 bases from V and 2 from J; bases not matched to a gene: 5. The CDR3 totals 13 residues. CDR3 bases: TGTGCCAGCGGAGGGACAGGACCCTACGAGCAGTACTTC. It yields the protein CASGGTGPYEQYF.

This clonotype was seen many times. V is TRBV5-1 and J is TRBJ2-7, with TRBD1 matching over 7 bases. The CDR3 runs 13 residues. Trimming cost V 4 bases and J 3 bases; bases outside gene matches: 4. Germline CDR1 and CDR2: SGHRS and YFSETQ. Here the CDR3 reads CASSGWTGYEQYF. The CDR3 bases are TGCGCCAGCAGCGGTTGGACAGGCTACGAGCAGTACTTC. Full variable domain (missing parts from reference TRBV5-1 and TRBJ2-7): KAGVTQTPRYLIKTRGQQVTLSCSPISGHRSVSWYQQTPGQGLQFLFEYFSETQRNKGNFPGRFSGRQFSNSRSEMNVSTLELGDSALYLCASSGWTGYEQYFGPGTRLTVT.

This clonotype was detected many times. The chain has TRBV7-9 and TRBJ2-1, with 9 bases fitting TRBD2. V gave up 4 bases and J gave up 6 bases; unmatched junction bases: 7. There are 15 residues in the CDR3. Germline V gives CDR1 SEHNR, CDR2 FQNEAQ (reference sequence). The CDR3, as DNA: TGTGCCAGCAGCTCTTTCCTAGCGGGGTTCAATGAGCAGTTCTTC. Its translation: CASSSFLAGFNEQFF.

This clonotype appeared a few times. V is TRBV20-1 and J is TRBJ2-5, with 9 bases aligning to TRBD1. This CDR3 region has 15 residues. J lost 3 bases, V lost 6 bases, and 11 bases had no gene match. Germline values: CDR1 DFQATT, CDR2 SNEGSKA (reference sequence). Written as DNA, the CDR3 is TGCAGTGCACCCAGAGGGGGGGACAGGGAAGAGACCCAGTACTTC. Its translation is CSAPRGGDREETQYF.

This clonotype has just a few counts. The chain recombines TRBV6-1 with TRBJ2-1; TRBD1 aligns across 7 bases. Germline trimming cut 5 bases from V and 7 bases from J; bases unmatched to any gene: 11. CDR1 and CDR2 from the germline V gene are MNHNS and SASEGT. CDR3 length: 15 amino acids. For the CDR3, the DNA is TGTGCCAGCAGTTCGCGTCGGACAGGTCCTAATGAGCAGTTCTTC. It specifies CASSSRRTGPNEQFF.

This clonotype appeared many times. The chain employs TRBV20-1 and TRBJ2-5, with D possibly called TRBD1 or TRBD2 (6 bases each). CDR1 DFQATT and CDR2 SNEGSKA come from the germline V gene (reference sequence). CDR3 length: 14 amino acids. Trimming shortened V by 6 bases and J by 4 bases, and 18 bases separated the two germline ends. DNA for the CDR3: TGCAGTGCCCGGAGGGCCCAGGGGAGAGAGACCCAGTACTTC. It yields the protein CSARRAQGRETQYF.

This clonotype was counted ten times or more. This chain joins TRBV28 and TRBJ2-1, with 10 bases lining up with TRBD2. CDR1 and CDR2 from the germline V gene are MDHEN and SYDVKM. The CDR3 spans 14 residues. V shed 7 bases and J 6 bases; nucleotides not matched to a gene: 6. The CDR3 loop reads CASTGTSVINEQFF. CDR3 sequence (DNA): TGTGCCAGCACCGGGACTAGCGTGATCAATGAGCAGTTCTTC.

The chain is built from TRBV13 and TRBJ2-1; 9 bases are shared with TRBD1. The CDR3 spans 15 residues. The junction had 8 bases not matched to a gene; V was cut back by 7 bases and J by 4 bases. Germline V gene sequence: CDR1 PRHDT, CDR2 FYEKMQ (reference sequence). The CDR3 bases are TGTGCCAGCAACTTGGGACAGGGAATTTACAATGAGCAGTTCTTC. Translation: CASNLGQGIYNEQFF. Full variable domain (missing parts from reference TRBV13 and TRBJ2-1): AAGVIQSPRHLIKEKRETATLKCYPIPRHDTVYWYQQGPGQDPQFLISFYEKMQSDKGSIPDRFSAQQFSDYHSELNMSSLELGDSALYFCASNLGQGIYNEQFFGPGTRLTVL.

With regard to this clonotype: Since a much larger clone is just one base distant, this may be a read error. This sequence joins TRBV7-9 and TRBJ2-1; TRBD2 aligns across 12 bases. The CDR3 consists of 16 residues. CDR1 and CDR2 from the germline V gene are SEHNR and FQNEAQ (reference sequence). DNA of the CDR3: TGTGCCGGCAGCCCCTACGCTAGCGGGAGGGCCAATGAGCAGTTCTTC. It translates to CAGSPYASGRANEQFF.